The rows below give T cell receptor beta chains drawn from one sample of a study of long-term antiretroviral therapy in people with HIV. The table came from immunoSEQ multiplex PCR; TCRdb's copy has only in-frame clones and leaves some out. The sample yields 15,000 or so clones, more than 75% seen once. Sequencing used unsorted PBMCs, obtained 3.1 years after starting antiretroviral therapy. Receptors originate from a man aged 40-49 years with HIV. The CDR3 runs from the conserved cysteine through the conserved F or W. The D gene is left open where the match is weak.

v_call d_call cdr3_aa
TRBV30 TRBD1 CAWSPGTALYEQYF
TRBV5-4 NA CASSLRGAGGYTF
TRBV5-5 TRBD2 CASSFSGGSAGELFF
TRBV10-2 NA CASSGSDTFTEAFF
TRBV7-9 TRBD2 CASSPYGGETQYF
TRBV5-1 TRBD1 CASSLSLGGQTYEQYF
TRBV6-1 NA CASIYRAGGAGELFF
TRBV6-5 TRBD1 CASRKGQGYGYTF
TRBV6-5 TRBD2 CASSLTGEGETQYF
TRBV11-3 TRBD2 CASSPGLAGGWSSHEQYF
TRBV5-1 TRBD1 CASSPSGTGLYYEQYF
TRBV18 NA CASSPSQGYNEQFF